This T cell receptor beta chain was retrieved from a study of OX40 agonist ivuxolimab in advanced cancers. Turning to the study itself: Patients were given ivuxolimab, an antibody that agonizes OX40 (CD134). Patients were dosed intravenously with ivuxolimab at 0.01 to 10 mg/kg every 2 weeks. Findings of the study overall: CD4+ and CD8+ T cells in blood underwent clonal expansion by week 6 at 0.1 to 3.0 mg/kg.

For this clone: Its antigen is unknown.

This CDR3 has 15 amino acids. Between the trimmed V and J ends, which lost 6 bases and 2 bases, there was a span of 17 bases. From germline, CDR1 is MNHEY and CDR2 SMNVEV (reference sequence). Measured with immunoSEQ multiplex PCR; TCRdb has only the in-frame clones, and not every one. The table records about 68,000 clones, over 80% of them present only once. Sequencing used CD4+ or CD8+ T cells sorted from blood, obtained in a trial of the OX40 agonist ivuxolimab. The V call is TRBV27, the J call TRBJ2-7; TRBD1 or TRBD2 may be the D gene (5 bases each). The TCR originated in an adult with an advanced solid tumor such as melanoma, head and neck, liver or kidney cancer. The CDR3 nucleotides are TGTGCCAGCAGCTCAAGCCAGGGAGCGGCCTACGAGCAGTACTTC. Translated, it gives CASSSSQGAAYEQYF.